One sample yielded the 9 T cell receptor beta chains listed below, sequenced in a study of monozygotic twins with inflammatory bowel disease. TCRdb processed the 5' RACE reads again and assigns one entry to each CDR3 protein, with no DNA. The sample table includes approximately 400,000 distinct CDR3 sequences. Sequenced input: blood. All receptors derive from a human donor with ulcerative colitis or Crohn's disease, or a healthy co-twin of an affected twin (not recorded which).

Here the CDR3 reads CASSHGLAGGGYNEQFF. The chain carries TRBV3-1 and TRBJ2-1; the TCRdb call, TRBD2, lacks DNA for checking. The CDR3 is 17 amino acids. Germline CDR1 LGHDT, CDR2 YNNKEL (reference sequence).

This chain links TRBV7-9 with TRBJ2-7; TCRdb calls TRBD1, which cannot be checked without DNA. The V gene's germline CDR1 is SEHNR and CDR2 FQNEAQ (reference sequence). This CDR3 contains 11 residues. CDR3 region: CASSPQGEQYF.

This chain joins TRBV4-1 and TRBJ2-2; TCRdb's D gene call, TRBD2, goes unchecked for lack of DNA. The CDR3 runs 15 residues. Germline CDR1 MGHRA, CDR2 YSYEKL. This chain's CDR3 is CASRSEGGGTGELFF.

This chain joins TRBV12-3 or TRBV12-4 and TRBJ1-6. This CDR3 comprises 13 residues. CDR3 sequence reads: CASSLRSNSPLHF.

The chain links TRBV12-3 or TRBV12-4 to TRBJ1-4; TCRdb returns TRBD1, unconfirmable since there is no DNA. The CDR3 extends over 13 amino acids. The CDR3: CASSLDRGKKLFF.

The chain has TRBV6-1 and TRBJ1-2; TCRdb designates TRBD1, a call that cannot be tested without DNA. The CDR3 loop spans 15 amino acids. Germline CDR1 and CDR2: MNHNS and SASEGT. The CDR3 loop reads CASSGQGAHRYGYTF.

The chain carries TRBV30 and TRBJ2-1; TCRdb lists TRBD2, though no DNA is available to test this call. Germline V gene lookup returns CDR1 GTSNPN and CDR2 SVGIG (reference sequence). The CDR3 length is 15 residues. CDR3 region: CAWGGQRTRYNEQFF.

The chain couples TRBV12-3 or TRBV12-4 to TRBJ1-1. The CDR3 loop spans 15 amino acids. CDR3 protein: CASSLILGGVSEAFF.

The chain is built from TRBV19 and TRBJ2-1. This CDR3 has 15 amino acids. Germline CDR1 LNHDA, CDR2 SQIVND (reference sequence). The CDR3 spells CASSGVWDSYNEQFF.